Shown below are 18 T cell receptor beta chains from a single sample sequenced in a study of T-cell reconstitution after alpha-beta-depleted transplantation in children. Unique molecular identifiers were incorporated when the TCRbeta library was constructed. A single record per CDR3 protein comes from TCRdb applying MiXCR to the PCR reads. Altogether fewer than 750,000 distinct CDR3 sequences are present, under 25% being singletons, with the ten largest covering 13% to 15%. The sample in question was PBMCs, mostly from graft donor cells, obtained 360 days after TCRalphabeta/CD19-depleted stem cell transplant. All receptors derive from a boy in the first two years of life who had a stem cell transplant for acute myeloid leukemia, so the T cells may come from the graft donor.

Only a few counts were recorded for this clonotype. In DNA form, the CDR3 reads TGTGCCATCAGTGAGCCCCTGAGAGGGATCGACCAGTACAATGAGCAGTTCTTC. Translation: CAISEPLRGIDQYNEQFF. The chain has TRBV10-3 and TRBJ2-1; tentative D call: TRBD2 (5 bases). V was pared by 2 bases and J by 4 bases, with 21 bases between. The CDR3 has 18 amino acids. Germline V gene data show CDR1 as ENHRY and CDR2 as SYGVKD.

This rearrangement joins TRBV20-1 to TRBJ2-3, with D possibly TRBD1 on 5 matching bases. Germline CDR1 is DFQATT and CDR2 is SNEGSKA (reference sequence). V lost 0 bases and J lost 1, with 11 bases in between. There are 15 residues in the CDR3. The CDR3 DNA reads as TGCAGTGCTAGAGATGTGGGGCTAGGCACAGATACGCAGTATTTT. Protein product: CSARDVGLGTDTQYF.

This clonotype was picked up many times. The CDR3 coding sequence is TGTGCCACCAGGTCTGCGGGGTCGAACACCGGGGAGCTGTTTTTT. Translated, it gives CATRSAGSNTGELFF. V is TRBV15 and J is TRBJ2-2, with D tentatively TRBD2 (6 bases). Looked up from germline, CDR1 is LNHNV and CDR2 is YYDKDF (reference sequence). The ends were cut back, 6 bases at V and 0 bases at J, with 11 bases in the middle. The CDR3 extends over 15 amino acids.

Only a few counts were recorded for this clonotype. The rearrangement joins TRBV11-2 to TRBJ2-3, with 8 bases fitting TRBD2. Trimming took 5 bases from V and 4 from J; bases not matched to a gene: 17. The CDR3 has 18 residues. The germline gives CDR1 SGHAT, CDR2 FQNNGV. The CDR3 bases are TGTGCCAGCAGCCCATTTCCCTTCGGCGGGGGGCAAGCAGATACGCAGTATTTT. Protein sequence: CASSPFPFGGGQADTQYF.

The sample holds a few counts of this clonotype. V is TRBV11-2 and J is TRBJ2-3; perhaps TRBD1 as D (7 bases). Trimming took off 1 base at V and 4 bases at J, with 15 bases between the two ends. This CDR3 has 16 residues. Germline V CDR1 and CDR2: SGHAT, FQNNGV. For the CDR3, the DNA is TGTGCCAGCAGCTTAGTCGGCAGGGGGGTTGCAGATACGCAGTATTTT. This gives the protein CASSLVGRGVADTQYF. Drawing the rest from reference TRBV11-2 and TRBJ2-3, the complete variable domain is EAGVAQSPRYKIIEKRQSVAFWCNPISGHATLYWYQQILGQGPKLLIQFQNNGVVDDSQLPKDRFSAERLKGVDSTLKIQPAKLEDSAVYLCASSLVGRGVADTQYFGPGTRLTVL.

This clonotype has a count of ten or more. V usage is TRBV7-9 and J usage is TRBJ2-7; weak D call: TRBD2 (5 bases). The CDR3 totals 13 residues. Germline CDR1 reads SEHNR; CDR2 reads FQNEAQ (reference sequence). V was cut by 5 bases and J by 7 bases, with 15 bases left in between. This chain's CDR3 is CASSDPPAGEQYV. As DNA, the CDR3 is TGTGCCAGCAGCGATCCACCCGCGGGTGAGCAGTACGTC.

In its sample, this clonotype was seen a few times. The V call is TRBV12-3 or TRBV12-4, the J call TRBJ1-6; 9 positions agree with TRBD1. The CDR3 loop spans 15 amino acids. V was pared by 3 bases and J by 8 bases, with 5 bases of the junction left unmatched. In nucleotides, the CDR3 is TGTGCCAGCAGTTTTGCGGGACAGGGCCATTCACCCCTCCACTTT. Protein: CASSFAGQGHSPLHF.

The chain is built from TRBV2 and TRBJ2-2; unclear D gene. The CDR3 spans 11 residues. Trimming stripped 7 bases from V and 6 bases from J, with 6 bases between. CDR1 SNHLY and CDR2 FYNNEI come from the germline V gene. The CDR3 sequence is CASKLSGELFF. CDR3 in DNA: TGTGCCAGCAAACTATCCGGGGAGCTGTTTTTT.

This chain uses TRBV15 with TRBJ2-1; 10 bases are a match to TRBD2. This CDR3 is built from 17 residues. Germline loops: CDR1 LNHNV, CDR2 YYDKDF (reference sequence). Unmatched junction bases numbered 5, after V lost 0 bases and J lost 3 bases. CDR3 region: CATSRDERGGLYNEQFF. The DNA of the CDR3 is TGTGCCACCAGCAGAGATGAGCGGGGGGGCCTCTACAATGAGCAGTTCTTC.

The chain carries TRBV4-3 and TRBJ1-1, with D hard to call. From germline, CDR1 is LGHNA and CDR2 YSLEER. The CDR3 has 13 amino acids. The ends were cut back, 0 bases at V and 5 bases at J, with 7 bases in the middle. In DNA form, the CDR3 reads TGCGCCAGCAGCCAAGATTGGAGAACTGAAGCTTTCTTT. The encoded protein is CASSQDWRTEAFF.

V gene TRBV2 combines with J gene TRBJ2-3; 7 positions match TRBD2. The germline V gene has CDR1 SNHLY and CDR2 FYNNEI. With 4 bases clipped from V and 2 bases from J, the junction kept 9 bases outside the gene matches. This CDR3 is built from 16 residues. This chain's CDR3 is CASSGDPGGPTDTQYF. The CDR3 coding sequence is TGTGCCAGCAGTGGGGATCCGGGGGGACCCACAGATACGCAGTATTTT.

This clonotype appeared a few times. This CDR3 is CASSVGSGSGELFF. CDR3 nucleotides: TGTGCCAGCAGCGTAGGGAGCGGGTCCGGGGAGCTGTTTTTT. The V and J genes are TRBV9 and TRBJ2-2; the D gene is possibly TRBD2 (6 bases). This CDR3 has 14 residues. CDR1 and CDR2 (germline): SGDLS, YYNGEE. Trimming took off 0 bases at V and 6 bases at J, with 9 bases between the two ends.

The chain has TRBV20-1 and TRBJ1-6; a weak D match, TRBD1 (6 bases). V gave up 0 bases and J gave up 3 bases, with 18 bases separating them. The germline CDR1 and CDR2 sequences are DFQATT and SNEGSKA (reference sequence). The CDR3 length is 18 residues. The CDR3 DNA reads TGCAGTGCTAGAGACGATCGGACAGCAGAACTCTATAATTCACCCCTCCACTTT. Translating it yields CSARDDRTAELYNSPLHF.

Points on this clonotype: Sequence at one end of the junction differs from germline and may be a read error. This sequence joins TRBV29-1 and TRBJ2-7; 10 bases fit TRBD2. The germline V gene encodes CDR1 SQVTM and CDR2 ANQGSEA. This CDR3 has 14 residues. The CDR3 spells CSVGERGGSYGQYF. Written as DNA, the CDR3 is TGCAGCGTTGGAGAGCGGGGGGGATCCTACGGGCAGTACTTC.

V and J are TRBV20-1 and TRBJ2-1, with 7 nucleotides matching TRBD1. The germline CDR1 and CDR2 sequences are DFQATT and SNEGSKA (reference sequence). This CDR3 is 13 amino acids long. The DNA of the CDR3 is TGCAGGACCGGTCGTGCAGGGGGCAATGAGCAGTTCTTC. Amino acid sequence: CRTGRAGGNEQFF.

There are a few counts of this clonotype. The rearrangement joins TRBV25-1 to TRBJ2-5; D possibly uses TRBD1 or TRBD2 (5 bases each). V shed 4 bases and J shed 5 bases, with 11 bases lying between them. The CDR3 is 13 amino acids. Germline assignment: CDR1 MGHDK and CDR2 SYGVNS. The DNA for the CDR3 is TGTGCCAGCAGTGCGCAGGGAGAGGAGACCCAGTACTTC. Its translation is CASSAQGEETQYF.

This clonotype was observed at least ten times. This rearrangement joins TRBV14 to TRBJ2-7; 7 bases are shared with TRBD2. The V and J ends lost 6 bases and 5 bases, in that order; junction bases with no gene match: 13. CDR1 and CDR2 (germline): SGHDN, FVKESK. This CDR3 is 15 amino acids long. As DNA, the CDR3 is TGTGCCAGCAGTGAAACGACTAGCACCTTCGACGAGCAGTACTTC. Its translation: CASSETTSTFDEQYF. The whole variable domain, filled in from reference TRBV14 and TRBJ2-7, reads EAGVTQFPSHSVIEKGQTVTLRCDPISGHDNLYWYRRVMGKEIKFLLHFVKESKQDESGMPNNRFLAERTGGTYSTLKVQPAELEDSGVYFCASSETTSTFDEQYFGPGTRLTVT.

This clonotype came up many times. The rearrangement joins TRBV7-2 to TRBJ2-4; possible D gene TRBD2, 6 bases. Germline V gene sequence: CDR1 SGHTA, CDR2 FQGNSA. The V and J ends lost 1 base and 1 base respectively, with 11 bases between them. The CDR3 runs to 16 residues. DNA of the CDR3: TGTGCCAGCAGCTTAGTAGAACGGGGGGCCAAAAACATTCAGTACTTC. Its translation is CASSLVERGAKNIQYF.